This T cell receptor (beta chain) was identified during a study of T cells after yellow fever vaccination. MiXCR, applied by TCRdb to the 5' RACE reads, yields one record per CDR3 protein. The table lists 45,000 to 60,000 distinct CDR3 sequences, about 5.6% of them singletons, with around 30% in the top ten. The V gene's germline CDR1 is MGHRA and CDR2 YSYEKL. V was shortened by 2 bases and J by 1 base, with 8 bases between the two germline ends. This CDR3 contains 14 residues. At least ten counts were recorded for this clonotype. V and J are TRBV4-1 and TRBJ1-1; perhaps TRBD1 as D (5 bases). This TCR was recovered from a man between 18 and 35 years old who received the YFV17D yellow fever vaccine. Sequencing used PBMCs, either bulk or a sorted T-cell subset (CD4+, CD8+, memory, or dextramer-sorted; not recorded which), obtained on the day of the yellow fever booster vaccination. The CDR3 protein is CASSQIDRNTEAFF. The CDR3 DNA reads TGCGCCAGCAGCCAAATCGACAGGAACACTGAAGCTTTCTTT.